This T cell receptor beta chain was observed in a study of blood T cell repertoires in COVID-19. As for the study in general: The cDNA or gDNA used as material had been derived from T cells, B-cell-depleted T cells, or PBMCs.

The Seattle patients joined while their infection was active and were tracked longitudinally afterward. The CDR3 covers 14 residues. The germline V gene encodes CDR1 MDHEN and CDR2 SYDVKM. The V end was cut by 3 bases, the J end by 3 bases, with 12 bases between. Original analysis: Quantification of nucleated cells was approximated via reference gene primer amplification. TCRdb's table, derived via immunoSEQ multiplex PCR, lists solely in-frame clones and lacks some. V and J calls and clone size are given by that table; D and trimming were obtained from the DNA. Found here are roughly 410,000 clones, around 91% of them singletons; the top ten hold approximately 1.5%.

This rearrangement joins TRBV28 to TRBJ2-7, with a weak D call TRBD2 (5 bases). This TCR was recovered from a woman between 35 and 50 years old with COVID-19, enrolled during active disease. What was sequenced was peripheral blood. The DNA for the CDR3 is TGTGCCAGCAGTTTTCGGGGAATGGTCTACGAGCAGTACTTC. Encoded protein: CASSFRGMVYEQYF. The variable domain in full, with the rest retrieved from reference TRBV28 and TRBJ2-7, is DVKVTQSSRYLVKRTGEKVFLECVQDMDHENMFWYRQDPGLGLRLIYFSYDVKMKEKGDIPEGYSVSREKKERFSLILESASTNQTSMYLCASSFRGMVYEQYFGPGTRLTVT.